This T cell receptor beta chain was obtained from a study of T cell responses to AZD1222 COVID-19 vaccine. The repertoire was sequenced with immunoSEQ multiplex PCR; TCRdb's copy has only in-frame clones and lacks some. The sample lists approximately 120,000 clones, more than 70% occurring once. CDR1 and CDR2 from the germline V gene are LGHNA and YNFKEQ. The CDR3 covers 16 residues. Trimming cost V 5 bases and J 0 bases, with 13 bases left between them. Here the sequenced sample was peripheral blood, taken on day 0 of AZD1222 vaccination. J is TRBJ1-4 and V is TRBV4-2; D is uncertain. The sequence derives from an adult in good health. The CDR3 loop is CASSSFGETTNEKLFF. The CDR3 DNA sequence: TGTGCCAGCAGCTCGTTTGGGGAGACAACTAATGAAAAACTGTTTTTT.